This TCR beta chain was retrieved from a study of STAT5B mutations in CD4+ large granular lymphocyte leukemia. CDR1 is SGHTA, CDR2 FQGTGA, per germline. This CDR3 contains 15 residues. J lost 7 bases, V lost 0 bases, and 4 bases had no gene match. Regarding this clone: Its antigen is not known.

Controls came from buffy coats of healthy blood donors. The assay was run at survey level. Using immunoSEQ multiplex PCR, the repertoire was profiled, and TCRdb retains in-frame clones only, with some absent. The table includes nearly 35,000 clones, approximately 71% detected once. Study-wide findings and caveats: Main leukemic clonotypes were patient-specific, but under 30% appeared at low frequency elsewhere.

The sequence derives from a human donor in good health. The material sequenced was CD4+ T cells from blood buffy coats. V gene TRBV7-3 combines with J gene TRBJ1-4; TRBD1 matches 8 bases. CDR3 sequence: CASSLTGTGVEKLFF. The CDR3 DNA reads TGTGCCAGCAGCTTAACCGGGACAGGAGTTGAAAAACTGTTTTTT.